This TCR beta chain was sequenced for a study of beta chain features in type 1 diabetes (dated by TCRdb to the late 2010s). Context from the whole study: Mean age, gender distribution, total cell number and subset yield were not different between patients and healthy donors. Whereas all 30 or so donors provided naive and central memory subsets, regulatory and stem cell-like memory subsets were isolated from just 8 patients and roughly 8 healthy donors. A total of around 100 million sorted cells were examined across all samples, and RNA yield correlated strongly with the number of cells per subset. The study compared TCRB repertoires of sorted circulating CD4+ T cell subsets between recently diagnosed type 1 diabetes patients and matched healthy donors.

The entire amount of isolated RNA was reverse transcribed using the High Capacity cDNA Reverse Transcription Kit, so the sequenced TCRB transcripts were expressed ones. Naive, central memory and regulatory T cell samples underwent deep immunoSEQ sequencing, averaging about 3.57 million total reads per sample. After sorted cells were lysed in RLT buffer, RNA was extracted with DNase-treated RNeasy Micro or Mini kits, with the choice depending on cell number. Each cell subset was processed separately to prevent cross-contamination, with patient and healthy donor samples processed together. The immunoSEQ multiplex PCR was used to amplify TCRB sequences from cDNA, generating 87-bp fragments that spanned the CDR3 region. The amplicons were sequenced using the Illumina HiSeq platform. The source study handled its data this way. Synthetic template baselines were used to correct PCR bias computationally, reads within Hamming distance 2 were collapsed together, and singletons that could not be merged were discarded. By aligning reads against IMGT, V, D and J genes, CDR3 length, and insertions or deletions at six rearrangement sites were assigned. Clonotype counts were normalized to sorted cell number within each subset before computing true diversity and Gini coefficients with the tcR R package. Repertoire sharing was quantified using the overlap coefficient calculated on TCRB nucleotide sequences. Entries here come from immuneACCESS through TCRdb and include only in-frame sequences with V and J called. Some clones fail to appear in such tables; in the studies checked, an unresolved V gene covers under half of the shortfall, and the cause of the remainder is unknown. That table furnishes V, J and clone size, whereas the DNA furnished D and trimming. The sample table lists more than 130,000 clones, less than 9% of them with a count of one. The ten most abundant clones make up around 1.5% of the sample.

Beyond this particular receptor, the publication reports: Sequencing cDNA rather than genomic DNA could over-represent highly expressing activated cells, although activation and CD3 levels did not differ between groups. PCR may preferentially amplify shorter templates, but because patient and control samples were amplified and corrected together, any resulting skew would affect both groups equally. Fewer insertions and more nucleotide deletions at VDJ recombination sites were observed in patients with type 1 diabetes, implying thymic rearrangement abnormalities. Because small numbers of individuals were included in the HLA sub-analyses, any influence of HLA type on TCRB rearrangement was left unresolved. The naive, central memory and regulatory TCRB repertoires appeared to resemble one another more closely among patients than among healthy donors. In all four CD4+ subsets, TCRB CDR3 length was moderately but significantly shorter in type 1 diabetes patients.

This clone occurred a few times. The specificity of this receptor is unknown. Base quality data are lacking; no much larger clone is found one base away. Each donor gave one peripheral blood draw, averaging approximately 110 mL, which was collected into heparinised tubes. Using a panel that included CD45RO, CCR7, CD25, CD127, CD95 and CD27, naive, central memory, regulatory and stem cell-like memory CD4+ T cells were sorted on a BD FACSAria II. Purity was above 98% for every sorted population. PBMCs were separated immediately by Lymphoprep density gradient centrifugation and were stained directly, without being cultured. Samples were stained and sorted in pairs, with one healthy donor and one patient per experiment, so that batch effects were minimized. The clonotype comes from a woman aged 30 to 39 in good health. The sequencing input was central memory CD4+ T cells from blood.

The DNA reads TGTGCCAGCAGCCAACTGACAGGGGCGAACACTGAAGCTTTCTTT. This translates into CASSQLTGANTEAFF. This chain joins TRBV14 to TRBJ1-1; the central 8 bases match TRBD1. Ends trimmed: V by 2 bases, J by 1 base; bases unmatched to a gene: 3. Per the germline V gene, SGHDN is the CDR1 and FVKESK is the CDR2. Including the terminal cysteine and phenylalanine, the CDR3 comprises 15 residues. The kept DNA is CDR3 alone, 45 bases in frame from the first base.